The clone carrying this T cell receptor (beta chain) came up many times. This sample is drawn from a study of regulatory T cells in long-lasting Graves disease. Study-wide context: Newly diagnosed Graves' patients took antithyroid drugs under 3 months.

Both iRepertoire HTBI primers and Arm-PCR of CDR3 regions were used to build the TCR beta libraries. TCRdb independently ran MiXCR on the multiplex PCR reads; one entry per CDR3 protein. Here the sample spans around 450,000 distinct CDR3 sequences, approximately 15% being singletons. Germline CDR1 is SGHAT and CDR2 is FQNNGV. V was clipped by 4 bases and J by 5 bases, with 14 bases between them. The CDR3 spans 14 residues. Noted time point: newly diagnosed GD, antithyroid drugs for less than 3 months. Following extraction of RNA from PBMCs, that RNA was used to make the TCR library. The sample also formed part of further work on T cells in Graves' hyperthyroidism and ophthalmopathy. That source notes: Stable hyperthyroidism: no ophthalmopathy progression over 18 months of follow-up. Patients having uncontrolled infection, another autoimmune disease, pregnancy or lactation were not included.

The receptor comes from a woman aged 30 to 39 with Graves disease. This chain links TRBV11-2 with TRBJ1-1; D is unresolved. The material sequenced was peripheral blood mononuclear cells (PBMCs), taken at new diagnosis, from a patient treated with antithyroid drugs. The CDR3 bases are TGTGCCAGCAGCTCCAGTGGAGGGCTAACTGAAGCTTTCTTT. Amino acid sequence: CASSSSGGLTEAFF.